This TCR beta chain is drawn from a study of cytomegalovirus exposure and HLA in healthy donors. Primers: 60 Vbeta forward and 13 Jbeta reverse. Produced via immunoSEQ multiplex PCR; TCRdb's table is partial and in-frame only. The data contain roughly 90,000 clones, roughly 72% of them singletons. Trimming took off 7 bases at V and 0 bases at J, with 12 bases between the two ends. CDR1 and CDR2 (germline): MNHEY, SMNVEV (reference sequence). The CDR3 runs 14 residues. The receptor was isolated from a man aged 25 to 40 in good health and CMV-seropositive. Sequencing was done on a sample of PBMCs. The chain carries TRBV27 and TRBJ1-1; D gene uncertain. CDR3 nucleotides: TGTGCCAGCACCCCAGGAAATTTGAACACTGAAGCTTTCTTT. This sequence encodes CASTPGNLNTEAFF.